These T cell receptor beta chains were read from a single sample in a study of T-cell reconstitution after alpha-beta-depleted transplantation in children. TCRdb fed the PCR reads into MiXCR, producing one record per CDR3 protein. The sample lists just over 950,000 distinct CDR3 sequences, around 30% occurring once. Sequencing used PBMCs, mostly from graft donor cells, obtained 360 days after TCRalphabeta/CD19-depleted stem cell transplant. The origin of the receptors is a boy less than two years old who had a stem cell transplant for SCID, so the T cells may come from the graft donor. Both conserved end residues are part of each CDR3. Fields, in order: CDR3 protein, CDR3 length, V gene, J gene, D gene. A D gene is named only where the DNA matches it firmly.

CDR3aa: CASSARLGAYEQYF
len: 14
v_gene: TRBV9
j_gene: TRBJ2-7
d_gene: -

CDR3aa: CASSQDWRNQRGAGREQFF
len: 19
v_gene: TRBV3-1
j_gene: TRBJ2-1
d_gene: TRBD2

CDR3aa: CSARDSAGIQETQYF
len: 15
v_gene: TRBV20-1
j_gene: TRBJ2-5
d_gene: -

CDR3aa: CASSLDLGDTEAFF
len: 14
v_gene: TRBV5-1
j_gene: TRBJ1-1
d_gene: -

CDR3aa: CASSSLGQNEQFF
len: 13
v_gene: TRBV7-2
j_gene: TRBJ2-1
d_gene: TRBD1

CDR3aa: CASSPGGVGQPQHF
len: 14
v_gene: TRBV5-1
j_gene: TRBJ1-5
d_gene: -

CDR3aa: CATASGQWDNEQFF
len: 14
v_gene: TRBV15
j_gene: TRBJ2-1
d_gene: -

CDR3aa: CASSFPSGHGYTF
len: 13
v_gene: TRBV5-8
j_gene: TRBJ1-2
d_gene: -

CDR3aa: CASGTDANTEAFF
len: 13
v_gene: TRBV5-1
j_gene: TRBJ1-1
d_gene: TRBD1

CDR3aa: CASGAAGGYTF
len: 11
v_gene: TRBV6-2/TRBV6-3
j_gene: TRBJ1-2
d_gene: -

CDR3aa: CASRSGTSTYEQYF
len: 14
v_gene: TRBV5-1
j_gene: TRBJ2-7
d_gene: -

CDR3aa: CASSFLGTSYEQYF
len: 14
v_gene: TRBV5-5
j_gene: TRBJ2-7
d_gene: -

CDR3aa: CASSQDSGYYEQYF
len: 14
v_gene: TRBV4-1
j_gene: TRBJ2-7
d_gene: -

CDR3aa: CSVGDMNTEAFF
len: 12
v_gene: TRBV29-1
j_gene: TRBJ1-1
d_gene: -

CDR3aa: CASSLSPRGLAGGRAQYF
len: 18
v_gene: TRBV11-2
j_gene: TRBJ2-3
d_gene: TRBD2

CDR3aa: CASSLAGPVAGQATNSPLHF
len: 20
v_gene: TRBV11-1
j_gene: TRBJ1-6
d_gene: TRBD1

CDR3aa: CSVGAGGETQYF
len: 12
v_gene: TRBV29-1
j_gene: TRBJ2-5
d_gene: -

CDR3aa: CASSFEINKRGDEQFF
len: 16
v_gene: TRBV11-2
j_gene: TRBJ2-1
d_gene: TRBD2

CDR3aa: CASRHQGVGELFF
len: 13
v_gene: TRBV5-1
j_gene: TRBJ2-2
d_gene: TRBD1

CDR3aa: CASSWTKSNEKLFF
len: 14
v_gene: TRBV12-3/TRBV12-4
j_gene: TRBJ1-4
d_gene: -